The 7 T cell receptor beta chains reported below all come from one sample, sequenced in a study of T cells in Graves' hyperthyroidism and ophthalmopathy (dated 2019 in TCRdb). The protocol used for the library was multiplex PCR. TCRdb lists the instrument as Illumina HiSeq 2000. The TCR beta CDR3 regions were amplified from RNA transcripts. A first-round RT-PCR of the TCR CDR3 used the HTBI primer set with the Qiagen OneStep RT-PCR kit. TCRdb trimmed the raw reads at Q25, called clones with MiXCR and kept productive beta chains. Identical CDR3 proteins give one entry, which carries the most common genes and DNA. In all, the sample holds some 200,000 distinct CDR3 sequences, and about a sixth of those were seen once. The top ten constitute over 45% of the sample. The sequenced sample was blood. The receptors stem from a woman between 45 and 65 years old with Graves' hyperthyroidism.

In its sample, this clonotype was seen once. The chain recombines TRBV7-2 with TRBJ2-5; 13 nucleotides line up with TRBD2. The CDR3 consists of 17 residues. Germline values: CDR1 SGHTA, CDR2 FQGNSA. V gave up 4 bases and J gave up 4 bases; unmatched junction bases: 9. The chain's CDR3 is CASSSHQLAGGRETQYF. The CDR3 bases are TGTGCCAGCAGCTCCCACCAACTAGCGGGAGGGAGAGAGACCCAGTACTTC.

This clonotype was picked up a small number of times. The chain uses TRBV7-3 and TRBJ1-1, with a weak D call TRBD1 (5 bases). CDR3 length equals 15 residues. Germline loops: CDR1 SGHTA, CDR2 FQGTGA. The ends were cut back, 2 bases at V and 0 bases at J, with 10 bases in the middle. The CDR3 DNA sequence: TGTGCCAGCAGCTTAGGGCCGGGGGTGAACACTGAAGCTTTCTTT. This sequence encodes CASSLGPGVNTEAFF.

V usage is TRBV12-3 or TRBV12-4 and J usage is TRBJ2-5; 10 nucleotides line up with TRBD2. The CDR3 is made up of 15 amino acids. The junction had 10 bases not matched to a gene; V was cut back by 5 bases and J by 7 bases. The CDR3 here is CASSPGTSELGTQYF. The DNA of the CDR3 is TGTGCCAGCAGTCCCGGGACTAGCGAGCTAGGGACCCAGTACTTC.

The sample holds many counts of this clonotype. The V call is TRBV13, the J call TRBJ2-1, with D hard to call. This CDR3 spans 15 amino acids. V was pared by 3 bases and J by 4 bases, with 13 bases between. CDR1 PRHDT and CDR2 FYEKMQ come from the germline V gene (reference sequence). The CDR3 here is CASSFLIAGYNEQFF. The DNA for the CDR3 is TGTGCCAGCAGCTTCCTGATAGCCGGTTACAATGAGCAGTTCTTC.

J is TRBJ2-5 and V is TRBV6-1, with D unresolved. The V gene's germline CDR1 is MNHNS and CDR2 SASEGT. V was trimmed by 3 bases and J by 5 bases, leaving 10 bases between them. The CDR3 extends over 13 amino acids. CDR3 loop: CASSDYPWETQYF. The CDR3 DNA is TGTGCCAGCAGTGATTATCCCTGGGAGACCCAGTACTTC.

This clonotype appeared many times. The chain joins TRBV27 to TRBJ1-5, with 7 bases that match TRBD1. Germline V lookup: CDR1 MNHEY, CDR2 SMNVEV (reference sequence). The V segment lost 2 bases and the J segment 1 base; nucleotides outside the gene matches: 2. The CDR3 runs to 15 residues. As DNA, the CDR3 is TGTGCCAGCAGTTTAGAGGGGGCAAGCAATCAGCCCCAGCATTTT. This sequence encodes CASSLEGASNQPQHF.

This clonotype appeared a few times. This chain connects TRBV2 to TRBJ2-2; 7 positions agree with TRBD1. Germline V CDR1 and CDR2: SNHLY, FYNNEI. The CDR3 is 15 residues long. With V trimmed by 4 bases and J by 0 bases, 2 bases remained unmatched. CDR3 loop: CASSVTGTNTGELFF. The CDR3 DNA sequence: TGTGCCAGCAGTGTGACAGGGACGAACACCGGGGAGCTGTTTTTT. The variable domain in full, completed from reference TRBV2 and TRBJ2-2, reads EPEVTQTPSHQVTQMGQEVILRCVPISNHLYFYWYRQILGQKVEFLVSFYNNEISEKSEIFDDQFSVERPDGSNFTLKIRSTKLEDSAMYFCASSVTGTNTGELFFGEGSRLTVL.